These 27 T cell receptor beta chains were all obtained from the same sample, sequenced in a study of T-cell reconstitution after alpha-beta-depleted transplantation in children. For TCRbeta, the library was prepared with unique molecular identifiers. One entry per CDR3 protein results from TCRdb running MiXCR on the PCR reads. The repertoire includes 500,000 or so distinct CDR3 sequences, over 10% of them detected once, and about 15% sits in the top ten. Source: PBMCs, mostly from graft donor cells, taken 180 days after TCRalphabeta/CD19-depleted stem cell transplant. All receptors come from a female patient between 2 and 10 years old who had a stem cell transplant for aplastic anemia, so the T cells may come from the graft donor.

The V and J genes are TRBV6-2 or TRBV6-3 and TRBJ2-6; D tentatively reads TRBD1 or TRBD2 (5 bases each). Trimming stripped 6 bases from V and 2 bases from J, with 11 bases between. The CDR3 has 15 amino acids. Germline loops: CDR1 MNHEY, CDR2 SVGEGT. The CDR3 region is CASSRGSPGANVLTF. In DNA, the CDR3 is TGTGCCAGCAGCCGGGGCTCCCCTGGGGCCAACGTCCTGACTTTC.

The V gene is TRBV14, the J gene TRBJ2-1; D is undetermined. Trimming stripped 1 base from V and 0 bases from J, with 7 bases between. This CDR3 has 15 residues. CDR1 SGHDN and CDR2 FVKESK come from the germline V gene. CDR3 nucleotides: TGTGCCAGCAGCCAAGGATACGGCTCCTACAATGAGCAGTTCTTC. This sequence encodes CASSQGYGSYNEQFF.

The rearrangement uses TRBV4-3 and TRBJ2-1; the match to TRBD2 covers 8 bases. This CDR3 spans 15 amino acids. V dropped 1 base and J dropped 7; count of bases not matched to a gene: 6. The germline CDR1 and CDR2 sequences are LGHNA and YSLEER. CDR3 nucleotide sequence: TGCGCCAGCAGCCAAGGAGTAGTAGCGGGAAATGAGCAGTTCTTC. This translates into CASSQGVVAGNEQFF.

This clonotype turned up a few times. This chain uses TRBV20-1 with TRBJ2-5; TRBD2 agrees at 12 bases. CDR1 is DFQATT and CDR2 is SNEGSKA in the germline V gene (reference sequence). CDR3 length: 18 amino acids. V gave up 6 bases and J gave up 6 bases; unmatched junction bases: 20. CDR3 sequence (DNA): TGCAGTGCCCCCCTCGTGTGGGCTAGCGGGAGGGCGGAAAAGACCCAGTACTTC. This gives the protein CSAPLVWASGRAEKTQYF.

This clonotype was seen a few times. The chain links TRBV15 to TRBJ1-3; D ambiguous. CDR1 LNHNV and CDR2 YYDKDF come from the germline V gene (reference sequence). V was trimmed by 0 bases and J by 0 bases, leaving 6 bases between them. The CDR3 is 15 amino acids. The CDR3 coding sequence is TGTGCCACCAGCAGAGAGGCAAGCTCTGGAAACACCATATATTTT. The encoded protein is CATSREASSGNTIYF.

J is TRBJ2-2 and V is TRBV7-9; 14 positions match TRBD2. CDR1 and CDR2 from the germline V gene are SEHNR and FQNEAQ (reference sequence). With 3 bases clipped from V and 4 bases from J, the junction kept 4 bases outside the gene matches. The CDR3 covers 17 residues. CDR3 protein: CASSFRGLAGVTGELFF. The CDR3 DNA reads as TGTGCCAGCAGCTTCCGGGGACTAGCGGGAGTCACCGGGGAGCTGTTTTTT.

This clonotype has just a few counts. The CDR3 region is CASSPTGLAGGDNEQFF. Here the CDR3 DNA reads TGTGCCAGCTCACCAACCGGACTAGCGGGAGGAGACAATGAGCAGTTCTTC. The gene calls are TRBV18 and TRBJ2-1; 14 positions agree with TRBD2. The CDR3 spans 17 residues. The V gene end was trimmed by 2 bases and the J gene end by 5 bases; junction bases not matched to a gene: 5. The germline V gene has CDR1 KGHSH and CDR2 LQKENI. Supplemented by reference TRBV18 and TRBJ2-1, the full variable domain reads NAGVMQNPRHLVRRRGQEARLRCSPMKGHSHVYWYRQLPEEGLKFMVYLQKENIIDESGMPKERFSAEFPKEGPSILRIQQVVRGDSAAYFCASSPTGLAGGDNEQFFGPGTRLTVL.

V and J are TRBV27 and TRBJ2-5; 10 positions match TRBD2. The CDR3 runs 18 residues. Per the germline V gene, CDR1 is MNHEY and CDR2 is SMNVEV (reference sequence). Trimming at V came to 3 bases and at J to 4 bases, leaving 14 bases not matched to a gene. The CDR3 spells CASSFLLASGSPTETQYF. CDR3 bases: TGTGCCAGCAGTTTCCTCCTCGCTAGCGGGAGCCCCACAGAGACCCAGTACTTC.

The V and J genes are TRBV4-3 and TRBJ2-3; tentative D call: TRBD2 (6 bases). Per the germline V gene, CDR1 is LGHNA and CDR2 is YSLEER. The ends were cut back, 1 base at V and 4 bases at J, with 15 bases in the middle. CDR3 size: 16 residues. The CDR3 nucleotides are TGCGCCAGCAGCCAAGTTGCAGGGAGGCGTGCAGATACGCAGTATTTT. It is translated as CASSQVAGRRADTQYF.

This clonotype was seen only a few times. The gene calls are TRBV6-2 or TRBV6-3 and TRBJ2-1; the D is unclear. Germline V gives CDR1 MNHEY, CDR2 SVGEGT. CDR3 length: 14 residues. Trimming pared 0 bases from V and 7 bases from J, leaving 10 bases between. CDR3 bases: TGTGCCAGCAGTTACTCCTCGGATGGGAATGAGCAGTTCTTC. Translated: CASSYSSDGNEQFF.

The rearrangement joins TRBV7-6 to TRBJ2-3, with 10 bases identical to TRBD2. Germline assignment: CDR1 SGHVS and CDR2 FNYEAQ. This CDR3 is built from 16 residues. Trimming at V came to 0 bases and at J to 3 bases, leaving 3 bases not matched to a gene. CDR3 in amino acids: CASSLASGRATDTQYF. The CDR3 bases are TGTGCCAGCAGCTTAGCCAGCGGGAGGGCGACAGATACGCAGTATTTT. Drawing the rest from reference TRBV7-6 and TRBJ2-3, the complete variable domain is GAGVSQSPRYKVTKRGQDVALRCDPISGHVSLYWYRQALGQGPEFLTYFNYEAQQDKSGLPNDRFSAERPEGSISTLTIQRTEQRDSAMYRCASSLASGRATDTQYFGPGTRLTVL.

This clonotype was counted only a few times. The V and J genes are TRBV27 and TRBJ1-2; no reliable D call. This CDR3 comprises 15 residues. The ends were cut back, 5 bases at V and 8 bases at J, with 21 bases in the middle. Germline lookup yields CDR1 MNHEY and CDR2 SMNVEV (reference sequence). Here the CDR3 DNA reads TGTGCCAGCAGTCTCTCCGCCCTCGCCTCGGAAGGCTACACCTTC. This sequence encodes CASSLSALASEGYTF.

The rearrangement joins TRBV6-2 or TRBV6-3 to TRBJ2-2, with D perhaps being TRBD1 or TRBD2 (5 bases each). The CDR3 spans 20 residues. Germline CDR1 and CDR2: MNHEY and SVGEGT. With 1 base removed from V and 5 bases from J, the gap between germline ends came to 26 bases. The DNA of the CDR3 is TGTGCCAGCAGTTACTTTGCAGATCGGACGGGGCAGGTGCTAACCGGGGAGCTGTTTTTT. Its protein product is CASSYFADRTGQVLTGELFF.

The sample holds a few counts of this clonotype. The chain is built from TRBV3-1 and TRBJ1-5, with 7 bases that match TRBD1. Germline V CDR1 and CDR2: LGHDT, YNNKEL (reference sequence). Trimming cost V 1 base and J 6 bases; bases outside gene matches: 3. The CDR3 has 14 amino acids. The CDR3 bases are TGTGCCAGCAGCCAAGTAGCAGGGGGTCAGCCCCAGCATTTT. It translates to CASSQVAGGQPQHF.

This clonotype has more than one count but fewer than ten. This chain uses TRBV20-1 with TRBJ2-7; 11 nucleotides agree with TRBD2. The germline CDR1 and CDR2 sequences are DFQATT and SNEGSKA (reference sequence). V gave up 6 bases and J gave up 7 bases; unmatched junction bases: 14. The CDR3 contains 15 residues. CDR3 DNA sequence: TGCAGTGCCCAAGCCCTAGCGGGAGGCGGCCTAGAGCAGTACGTC. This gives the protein CSAQALAGGGLEQYV.

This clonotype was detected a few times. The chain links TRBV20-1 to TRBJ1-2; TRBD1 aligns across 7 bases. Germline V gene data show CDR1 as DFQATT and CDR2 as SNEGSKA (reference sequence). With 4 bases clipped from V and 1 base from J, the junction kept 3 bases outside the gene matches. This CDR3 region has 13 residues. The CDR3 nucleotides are TGCAGTGCTACTCCAGGGGGTAACTATGGCTACACCTTC. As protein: CSATPGGNYGYTF.

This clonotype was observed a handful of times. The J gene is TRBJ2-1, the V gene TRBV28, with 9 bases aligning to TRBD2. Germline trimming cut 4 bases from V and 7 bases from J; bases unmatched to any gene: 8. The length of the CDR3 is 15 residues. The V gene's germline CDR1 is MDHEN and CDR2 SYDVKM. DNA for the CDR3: TGTGCCAGCAGTTCCCCGACTAGCGGAAGGAATGAGCAGTTCTTC. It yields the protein CASSSPTSGRNEQFF.

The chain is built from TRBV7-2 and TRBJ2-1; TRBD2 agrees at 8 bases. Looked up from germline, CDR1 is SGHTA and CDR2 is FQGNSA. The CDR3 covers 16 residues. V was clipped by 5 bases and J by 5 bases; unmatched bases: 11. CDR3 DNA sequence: TGTGCCAGCAGCACTCTAGCGGGCCTAACGGACAATGAGCAGTTCTTC. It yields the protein CASSTLAGLTDNEQFF. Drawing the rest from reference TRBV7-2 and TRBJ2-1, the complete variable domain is GAGVSQSPSNKVTEKGKDVELRCDPISGHTALYWYRQSLGQGLEFLIYFQGNSAPDKSGLPSDRFSAERTGGSVSTLTIQRTQQEDSAVYLCASSTLAGLTDNEQFFGPGTRLTVL.

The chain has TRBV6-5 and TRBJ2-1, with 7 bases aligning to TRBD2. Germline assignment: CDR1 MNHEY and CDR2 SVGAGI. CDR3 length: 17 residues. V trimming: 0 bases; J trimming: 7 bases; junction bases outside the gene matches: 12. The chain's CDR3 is CASSYSMWGGKGNEQFF. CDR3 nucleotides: TGTGCCAGCAGTTACTCGATGTGGGGGGGTAAGGGGAATGAGCAGTTCTTC.

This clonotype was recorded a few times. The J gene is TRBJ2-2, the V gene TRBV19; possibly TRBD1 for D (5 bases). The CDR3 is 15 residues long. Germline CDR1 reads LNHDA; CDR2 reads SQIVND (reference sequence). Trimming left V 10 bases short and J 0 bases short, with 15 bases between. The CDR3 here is CATRGGAPNTGELFF. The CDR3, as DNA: TGTGCCACCCGAGGTGGGGCCCCGAACACCGGGGAGCTGTTTTTT.

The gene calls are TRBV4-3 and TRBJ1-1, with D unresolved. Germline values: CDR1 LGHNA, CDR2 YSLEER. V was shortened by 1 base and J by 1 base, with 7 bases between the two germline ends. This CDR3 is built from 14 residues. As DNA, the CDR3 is TGCGCCAGCAGCCAAGCGATCAAGAACACTGAAGCTTTCTTT. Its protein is CASSQAIKNTEAFF.

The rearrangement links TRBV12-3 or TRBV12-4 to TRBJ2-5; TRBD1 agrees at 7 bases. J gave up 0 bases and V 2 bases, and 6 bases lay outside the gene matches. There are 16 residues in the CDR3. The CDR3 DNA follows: TGTGCCAGCAGTTTACCCCGAGGGGGCAACCAAGAGACCCAGTACTTC. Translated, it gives CASSLPRGGNQETQYF.

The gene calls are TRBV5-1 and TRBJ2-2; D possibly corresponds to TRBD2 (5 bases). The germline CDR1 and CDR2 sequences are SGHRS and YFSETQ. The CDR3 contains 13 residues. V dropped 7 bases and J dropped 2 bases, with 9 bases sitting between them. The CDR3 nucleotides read TGCGCCAGCCACCGGGGAAACACCGGGGAGCTGTTTTTT. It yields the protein CASHRGNTGELFF.

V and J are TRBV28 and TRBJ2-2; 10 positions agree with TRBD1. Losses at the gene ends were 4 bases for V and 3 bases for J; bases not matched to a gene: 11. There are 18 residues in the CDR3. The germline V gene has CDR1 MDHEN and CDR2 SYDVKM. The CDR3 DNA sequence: TGTGCCAGCAGTTCGACCCACGGGGGACAGGGGCACACCGGGGAGCTGTTTTTT. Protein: CASSSTHGGQGHTGELFF.

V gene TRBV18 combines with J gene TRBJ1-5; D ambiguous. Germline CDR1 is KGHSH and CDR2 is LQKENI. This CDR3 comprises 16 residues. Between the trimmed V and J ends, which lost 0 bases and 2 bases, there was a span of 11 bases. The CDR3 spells CASSPPSGGCNQPQHF. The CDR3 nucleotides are TGTGCCAGCTCACCACCGTCTGGCGGCTGCAATCAGCCCCAGCATTTT. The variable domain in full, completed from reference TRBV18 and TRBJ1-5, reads NAGVMQNPRHLVRRRGQEARLRCSPMKGHSHVYWYRQLPEEGLKFMVYLQKENIIDESGMPKERFSAEFPKEGPSILRIQQVVRGDSAAYFCASSPPSGGCNQPQHFGDGTRLSIL.

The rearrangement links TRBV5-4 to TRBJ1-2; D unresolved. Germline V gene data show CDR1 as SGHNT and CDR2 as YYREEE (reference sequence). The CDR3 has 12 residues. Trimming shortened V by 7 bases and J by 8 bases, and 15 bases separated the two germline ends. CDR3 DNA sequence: TGTGCCAGCGGGCCCCCCATGACGGGCTACACCTTC. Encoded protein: CASGPPMTGYTF.

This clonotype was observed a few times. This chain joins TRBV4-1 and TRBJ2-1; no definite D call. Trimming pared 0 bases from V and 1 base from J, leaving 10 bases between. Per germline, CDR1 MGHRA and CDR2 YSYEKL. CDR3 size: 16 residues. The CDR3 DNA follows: TGCGCCAGCAGCCAAGATCGTGGGGTTTCCTACAATGAGCAGTTCTTC. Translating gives CASSQDRGVSYNEQFF.